This T cell receptor (beta chain) was identified in a study of neurological immune-mediated disorders. The CDR3 is 13 amino acids. Germline values: CDR1 SGHDN, CDR2 FVKESK. Trimming stripped 4 bases from V and 7 bases from J, with 14 bases between. This clonotype was counted ten times or more. The cDNA was generated by 5'RACE with 10-nucleotide random UMIs. Via MiXCR, TCRdb re-called the 5' RACE reads, giving one row per CDR3 protein. The table shows over 35,000 distinct CDR3 sequences, with about 2.3% occurring only once. The clonotype comes from a man aged 50-59 years with multiple sclerosis. The rearrangement joins TRBV14 to TRBJ2-7, with D maybe TRBD1 (5 bases). What was sequenced was PBMCs. CDR3 nucleotides: TGTGCCAGCAGCCCATGGGGCGTTGGGGAGCAGTACTTC. As protein: CASSPWGVGEQYF.